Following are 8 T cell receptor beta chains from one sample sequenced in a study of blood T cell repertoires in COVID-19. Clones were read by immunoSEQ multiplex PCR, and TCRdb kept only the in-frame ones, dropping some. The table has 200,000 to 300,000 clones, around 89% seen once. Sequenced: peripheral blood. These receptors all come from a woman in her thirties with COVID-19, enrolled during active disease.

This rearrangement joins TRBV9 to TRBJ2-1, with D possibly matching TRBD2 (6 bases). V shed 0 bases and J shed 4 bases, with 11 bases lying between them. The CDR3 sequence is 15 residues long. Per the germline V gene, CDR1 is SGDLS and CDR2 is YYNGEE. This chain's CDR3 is CASSVEAGLYNEQFF. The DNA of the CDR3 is TGTGCCAGCAGCGTAGAGGCGGGGCTGTACAATGAGCAGTTCTTC.

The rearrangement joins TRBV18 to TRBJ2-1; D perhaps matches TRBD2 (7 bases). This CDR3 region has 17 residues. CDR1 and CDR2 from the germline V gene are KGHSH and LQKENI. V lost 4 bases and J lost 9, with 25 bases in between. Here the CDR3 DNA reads TGTGCCAGCTCACGGGGTGGAGGAGCGGGGACACCCGGTGAGCAGTTCTTC. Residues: CASSRGGGAGTPGEQFF.

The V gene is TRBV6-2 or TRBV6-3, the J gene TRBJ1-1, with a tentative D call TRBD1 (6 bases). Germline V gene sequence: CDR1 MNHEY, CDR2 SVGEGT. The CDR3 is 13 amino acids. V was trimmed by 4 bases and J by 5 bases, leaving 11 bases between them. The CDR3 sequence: CASSFRGSTEAFF. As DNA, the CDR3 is TGTGCCAGCAGTTTTAGGGGGAGTACTGAAGCTTTCTTT.

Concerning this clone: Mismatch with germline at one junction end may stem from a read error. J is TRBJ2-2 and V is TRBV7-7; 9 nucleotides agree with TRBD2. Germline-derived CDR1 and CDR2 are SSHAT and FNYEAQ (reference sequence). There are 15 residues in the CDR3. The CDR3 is CASTDGGGDTGELFF. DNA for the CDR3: TGTGCTAGCACGGACGGCGGGGGGGACACCGGGGAGCTGTTTTTT.

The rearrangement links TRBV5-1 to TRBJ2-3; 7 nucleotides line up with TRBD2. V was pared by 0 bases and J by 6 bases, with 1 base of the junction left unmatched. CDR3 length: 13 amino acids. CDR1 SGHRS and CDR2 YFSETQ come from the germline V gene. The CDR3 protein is CASSLETSDTQYF. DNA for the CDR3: TGCGCCAGCAGCTTGGAGACTAGCGATACGCAGTATTTT.

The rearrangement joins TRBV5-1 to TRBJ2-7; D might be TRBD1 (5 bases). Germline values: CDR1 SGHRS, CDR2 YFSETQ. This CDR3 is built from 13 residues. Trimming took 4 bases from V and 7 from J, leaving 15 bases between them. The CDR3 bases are TGCGCCAGCAGCCTCACGAAGGGGTTTGAGCAGTACTTC. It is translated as CASSLTKGFEQYF.

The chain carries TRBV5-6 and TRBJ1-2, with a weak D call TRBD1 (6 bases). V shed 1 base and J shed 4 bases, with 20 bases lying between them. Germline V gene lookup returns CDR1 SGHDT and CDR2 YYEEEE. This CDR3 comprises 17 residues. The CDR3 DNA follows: TGTGCCAGCAGCTTGCAGCAGGGGACCCGAACCCTCTATGGCTACACCTTC. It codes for CASSLQQGTRTLYGYTF. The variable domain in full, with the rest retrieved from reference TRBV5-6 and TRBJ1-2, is DAGVTQSPTHLIKTRGQQVTLRCSPKSGHDTVSWYQQALGQGPQFIFQYYEEEERQRGNFPDRFSGHQFPNYSSELNVNALLLGDSALYLCASSLQQGTRTLYGYTFGSGTRLTVV.

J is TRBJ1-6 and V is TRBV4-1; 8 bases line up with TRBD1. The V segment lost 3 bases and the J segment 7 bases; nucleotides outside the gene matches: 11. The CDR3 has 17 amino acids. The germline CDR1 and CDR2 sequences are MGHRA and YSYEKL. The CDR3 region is CASSHKARTGTNSPLHF. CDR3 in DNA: TGCGCCAGCAGCCACAAGGCAAGGACAGGGACAAATTCACCCCTCCACTTT.